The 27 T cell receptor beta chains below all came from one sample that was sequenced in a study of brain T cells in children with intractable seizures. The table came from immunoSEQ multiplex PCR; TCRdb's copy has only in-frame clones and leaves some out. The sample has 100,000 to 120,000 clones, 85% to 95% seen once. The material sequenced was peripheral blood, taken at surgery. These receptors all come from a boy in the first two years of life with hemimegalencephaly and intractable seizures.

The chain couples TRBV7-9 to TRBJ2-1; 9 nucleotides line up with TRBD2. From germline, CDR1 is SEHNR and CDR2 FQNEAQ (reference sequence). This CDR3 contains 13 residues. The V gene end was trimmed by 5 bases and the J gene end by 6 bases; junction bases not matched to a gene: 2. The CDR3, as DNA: TGTGCCAGCAGCAGACTAGCGGTCAATGAGCAGTTCTTC. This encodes CASSRLAVNEQFF.

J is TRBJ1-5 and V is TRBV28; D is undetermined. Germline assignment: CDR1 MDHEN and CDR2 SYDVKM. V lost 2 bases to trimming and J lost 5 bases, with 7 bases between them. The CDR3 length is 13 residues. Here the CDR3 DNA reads TGTGCCAGCAGTTTAAGGCCGGATCAGCCCCAGCATTTT. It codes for CASSLRPDQPQHF.

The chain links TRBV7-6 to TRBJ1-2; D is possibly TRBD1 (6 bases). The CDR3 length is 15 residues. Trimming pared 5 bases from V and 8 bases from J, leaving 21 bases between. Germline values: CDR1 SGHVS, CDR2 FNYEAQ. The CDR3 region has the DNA TGTGCCAGCAGCACATCGGACAGACGCGGTGGGGGCTACACCTTC. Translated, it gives CASSTSDRRGGGYTF. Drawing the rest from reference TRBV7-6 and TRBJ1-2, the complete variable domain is GAGVSQSPRYKVTKRGQDVALRCDPISGHVSLYWYRQALGQGPEFLTYFNYEAQQDKSGLPNDRFSAERPEGSISTLTIQRTEQRDSAMYRCASSTSDRRGGGYTFGSGTRLTVV.

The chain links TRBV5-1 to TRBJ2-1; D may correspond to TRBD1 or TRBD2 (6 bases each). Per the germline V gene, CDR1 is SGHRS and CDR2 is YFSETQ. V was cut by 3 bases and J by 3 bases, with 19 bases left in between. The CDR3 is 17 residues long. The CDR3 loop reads CASSWPDRTAGYNEQFF. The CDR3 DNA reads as TGCGCCAGCAGCTGGCCAGACCGGACAGCGGGCTACAATGAGCAGTTCTTC.

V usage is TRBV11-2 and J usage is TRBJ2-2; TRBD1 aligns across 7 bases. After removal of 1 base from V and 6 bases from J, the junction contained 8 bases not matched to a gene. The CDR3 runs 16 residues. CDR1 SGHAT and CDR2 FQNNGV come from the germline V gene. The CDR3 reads CASSLVARGSAGELFF. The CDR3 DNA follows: TGTGCCAGCAGCTTAGTGGCCAGGGGGAGCGCCGGGGAGCTGTTTTTT.

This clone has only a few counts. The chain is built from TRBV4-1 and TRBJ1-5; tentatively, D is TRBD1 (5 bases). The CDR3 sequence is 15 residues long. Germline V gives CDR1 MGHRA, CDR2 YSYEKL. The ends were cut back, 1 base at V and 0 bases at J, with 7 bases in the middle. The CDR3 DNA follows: TGCGCCAGCAGCCAAGGACAGCCTAGCAATCAGCCCCAGCATTTT. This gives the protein CASSQGQPSNQPQHF.

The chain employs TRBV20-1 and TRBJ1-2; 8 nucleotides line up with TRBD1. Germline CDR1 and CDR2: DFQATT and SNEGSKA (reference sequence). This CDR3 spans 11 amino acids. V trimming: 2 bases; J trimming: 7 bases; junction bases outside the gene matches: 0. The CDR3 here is CSARTGGGYTF. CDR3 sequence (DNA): TGCAGTGCTAGAACAGGGGGTGGCTACACCTTC.

CDR3 loop: CAWSRADYEQYF. The CDR3, as DNA: TGTGCCTGGAGTCGGGCAGACTACGAGCAGTACTTC. The chain combines TRBV30 with TRBJ2-7, with unresolved D. Trimming removed 2 bases at V and 3 bases at J, with 8 bases between. Germline CDR1 is GTSNPN and CDR2 is SVGIG (reference sequence). This CDR3 has 12 residues.

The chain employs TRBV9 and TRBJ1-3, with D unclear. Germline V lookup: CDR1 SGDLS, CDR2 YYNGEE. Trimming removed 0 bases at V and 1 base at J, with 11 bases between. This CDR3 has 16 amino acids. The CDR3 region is CASSVGLLGSGNTIYF. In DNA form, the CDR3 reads TGTGCCAGCAGCGTAGGACTCCTGGGTTCTGGAAACACCATATATTTT.

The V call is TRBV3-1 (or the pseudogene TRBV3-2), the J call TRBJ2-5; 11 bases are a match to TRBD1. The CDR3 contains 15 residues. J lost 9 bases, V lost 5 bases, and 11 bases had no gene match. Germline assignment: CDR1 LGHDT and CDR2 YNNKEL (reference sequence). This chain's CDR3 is CASSLAGTGGKPQYF. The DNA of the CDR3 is TGTGCCAGCAGCTTGGCCGGGACAGGGGGTAAACCCCAGTACTTC.

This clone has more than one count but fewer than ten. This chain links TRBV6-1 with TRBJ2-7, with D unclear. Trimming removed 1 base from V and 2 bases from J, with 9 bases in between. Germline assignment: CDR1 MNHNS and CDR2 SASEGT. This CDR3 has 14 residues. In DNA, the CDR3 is TGTGCCAGCAGTGAAGGTATCCTCCCCTACGAGCAGTACTTC. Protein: CASSEGILPYEQYF.

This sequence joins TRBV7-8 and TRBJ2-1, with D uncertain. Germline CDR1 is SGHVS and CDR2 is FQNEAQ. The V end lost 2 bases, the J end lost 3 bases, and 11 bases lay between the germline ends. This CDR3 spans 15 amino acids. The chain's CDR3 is CASSLSLNYYNEQFF. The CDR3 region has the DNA TGTGCCAGCAGCTTATCGCTCAACTACTACAATGAGCAGTTCTTC.

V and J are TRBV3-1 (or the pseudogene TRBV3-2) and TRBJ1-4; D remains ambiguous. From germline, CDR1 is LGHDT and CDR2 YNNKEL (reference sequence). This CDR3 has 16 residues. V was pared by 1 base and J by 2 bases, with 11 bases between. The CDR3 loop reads CASSQVGLGTNEKLFF. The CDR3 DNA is TGTGCCAGCAGCCAAGTCGGGCTGGGGACTAATGAAAAACTGTTTTTT.

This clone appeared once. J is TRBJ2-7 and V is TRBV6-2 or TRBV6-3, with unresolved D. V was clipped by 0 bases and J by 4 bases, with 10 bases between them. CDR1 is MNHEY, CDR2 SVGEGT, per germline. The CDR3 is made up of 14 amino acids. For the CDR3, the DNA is TGTGCCAGCAGTTACTCTGTAATCCTTTACGAGCAGTACTTC. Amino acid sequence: CASSYSVILYEQYF.

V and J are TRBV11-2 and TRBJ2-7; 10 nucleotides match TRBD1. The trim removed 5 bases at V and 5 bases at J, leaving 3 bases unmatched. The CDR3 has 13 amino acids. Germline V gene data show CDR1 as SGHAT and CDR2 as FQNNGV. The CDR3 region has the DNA TGTGCCAGCAGCCTGACAGGGGGCCACGAGCAGTACTTC. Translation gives CASSLTGGHEQYF.

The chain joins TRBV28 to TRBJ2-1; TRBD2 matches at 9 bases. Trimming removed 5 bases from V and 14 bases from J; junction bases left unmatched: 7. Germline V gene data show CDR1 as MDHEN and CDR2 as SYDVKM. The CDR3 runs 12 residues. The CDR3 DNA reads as TGTGCCAGCAGTCTAAGGCGGGGGGGCGAGTTCTTC. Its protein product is CASSLRRGGEFF.

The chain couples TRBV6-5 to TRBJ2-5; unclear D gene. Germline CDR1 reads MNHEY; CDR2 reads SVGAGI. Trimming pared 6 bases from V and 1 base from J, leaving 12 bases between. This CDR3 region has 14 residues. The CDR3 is CASRRQVAQETQYF. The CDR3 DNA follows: TGTGCCAGCAGGCGACAAGTCGCCCAAGAGACCCAGTACTTC.

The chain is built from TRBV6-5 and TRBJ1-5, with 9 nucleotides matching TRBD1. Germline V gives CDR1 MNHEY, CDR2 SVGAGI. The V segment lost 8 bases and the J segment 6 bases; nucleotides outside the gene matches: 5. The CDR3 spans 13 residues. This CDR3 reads CASGTGLGQPQHF. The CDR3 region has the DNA TGTGCCAGCGGGACAGGGCTGGGTCAGCCCCAGCATTTT.

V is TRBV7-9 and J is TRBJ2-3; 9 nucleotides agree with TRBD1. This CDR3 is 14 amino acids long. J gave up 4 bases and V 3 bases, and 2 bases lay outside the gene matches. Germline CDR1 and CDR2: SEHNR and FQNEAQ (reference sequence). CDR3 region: CASSFDRGADTQYF. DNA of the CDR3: TGTGCCAGCAGCTTCGACAGGGGGGCAGATACGCAGTATTTT. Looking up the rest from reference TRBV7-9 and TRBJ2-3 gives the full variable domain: DTGVSQNPRHKITKRGQNVTFRCDPISEHNRLYWYRQTLGQGPEFLTYFQNEAQLEKSRLLSDRFSAERPKGSFSTLEIQRTEQGDSAMYLCASSFDRGADTQYFGPGTRLTVL.

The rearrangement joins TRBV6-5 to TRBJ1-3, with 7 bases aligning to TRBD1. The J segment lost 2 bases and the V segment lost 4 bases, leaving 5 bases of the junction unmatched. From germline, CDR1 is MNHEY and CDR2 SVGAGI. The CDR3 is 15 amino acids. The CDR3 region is CASSSSGGAGNTIYF. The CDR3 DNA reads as TGTGCCAGCAGTTCTTCAGGGGGTGCTGGAAACACCATATATTTT.

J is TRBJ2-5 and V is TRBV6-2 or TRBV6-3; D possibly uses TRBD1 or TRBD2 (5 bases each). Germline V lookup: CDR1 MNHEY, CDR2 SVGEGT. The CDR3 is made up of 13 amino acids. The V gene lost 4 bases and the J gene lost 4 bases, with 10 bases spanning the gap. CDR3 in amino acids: CASSSFGGETQYF. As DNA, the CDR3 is TGTGCCAGCAGTTCCTTTGGGGGAGAGACCCAGTACTTC.

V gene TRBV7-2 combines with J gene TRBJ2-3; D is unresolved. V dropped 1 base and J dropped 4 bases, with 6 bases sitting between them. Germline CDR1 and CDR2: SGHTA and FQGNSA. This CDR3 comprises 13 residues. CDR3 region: CASSLVGSDTQYF. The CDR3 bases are TGTGCCAGCAGCTTAGTAGGGTCAGATACGCAGTATTTT.

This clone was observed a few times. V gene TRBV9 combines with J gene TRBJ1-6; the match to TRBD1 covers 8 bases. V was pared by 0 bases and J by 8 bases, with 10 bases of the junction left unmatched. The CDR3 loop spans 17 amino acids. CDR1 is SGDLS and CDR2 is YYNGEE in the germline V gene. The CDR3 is CASSVAIGTGSDSPLHF. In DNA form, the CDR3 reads TGTGCCAGCAGCGTAGCTATCGGGACAGGCTCCGATTCACCCCTCCACTTT.

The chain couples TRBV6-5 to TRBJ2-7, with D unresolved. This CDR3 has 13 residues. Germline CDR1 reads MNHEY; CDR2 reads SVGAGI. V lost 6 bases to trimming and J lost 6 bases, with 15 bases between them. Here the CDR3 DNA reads TGTGCCAGCAGACCCCGGACGGCCTCCGAGCAGTACTTC. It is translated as CASRPRTASEQYF.

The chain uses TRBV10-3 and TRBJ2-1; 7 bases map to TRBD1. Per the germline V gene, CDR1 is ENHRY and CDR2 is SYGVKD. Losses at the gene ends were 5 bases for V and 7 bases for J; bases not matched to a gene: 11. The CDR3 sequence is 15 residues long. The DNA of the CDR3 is TGTGCCATCAGTATCACAGGGGCCGGAGAGAATGAGCAGTTCTTC. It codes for CAISITGAGENEQFF.

CDR3 region: CASSFHPGNEKLFF. The CDR3 nucleotides are TGTGCCAGCAGCTTCCATCCGGGAAATGAAAAACTGTTTTTT. The V and J genes are TRBV11-3 and TRBJ1-4; the D is unclear. This CDR3 region has 14 residues. The V end was cut by 3 bases, the J end by 5 bases, with 10 bases between. CDR1 and CDR2 (germline): SGHNT, YENEEA.

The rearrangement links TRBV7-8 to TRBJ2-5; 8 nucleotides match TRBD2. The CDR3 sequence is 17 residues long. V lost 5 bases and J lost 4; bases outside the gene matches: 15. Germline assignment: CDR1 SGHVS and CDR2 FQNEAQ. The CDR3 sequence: CASSGGSGRGFGETQYF. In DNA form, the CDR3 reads TGTGCCAGCAGCGGGGGGAGCGGGAGAGGGTTCGGAGAGACCCAGTACTTC. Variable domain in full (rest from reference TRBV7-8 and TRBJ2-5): GAGVSQSPRYKVAKRGQDVALRCDPISGHVSLFWYQQALGQGPEFLTYFQNEAQLDKSGLPSDRFFAERPEGSVSTLKIQRTQQEDSAVYLCASSGGSGRGFGETQYFGPGTRLLVL.